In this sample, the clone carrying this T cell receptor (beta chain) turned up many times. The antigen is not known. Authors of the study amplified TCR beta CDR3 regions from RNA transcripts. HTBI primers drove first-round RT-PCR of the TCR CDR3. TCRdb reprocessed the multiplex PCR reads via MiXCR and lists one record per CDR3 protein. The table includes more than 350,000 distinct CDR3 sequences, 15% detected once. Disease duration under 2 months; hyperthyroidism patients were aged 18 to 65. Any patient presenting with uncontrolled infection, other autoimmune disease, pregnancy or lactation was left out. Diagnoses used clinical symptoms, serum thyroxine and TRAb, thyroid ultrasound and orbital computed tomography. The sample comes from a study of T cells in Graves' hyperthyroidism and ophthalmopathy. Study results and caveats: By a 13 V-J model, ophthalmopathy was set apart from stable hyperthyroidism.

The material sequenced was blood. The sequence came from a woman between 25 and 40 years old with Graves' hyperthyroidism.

CDR3 coding DNA: TGTGCCAGCAGCTTACCCCTAGCGGGAGGCTACAATGAGCAGTTCTTC. It is translated as CASSLPLAGGYNEQFF. The chain combines TRBV7-8 with TRBJ2-1; 11 bases align to TRBD2. Germline values: CDR1 SGHVS, CDR2 FQNEAQ. V was clipped by 2 bases and J by 3 bases; unmatched bases: 3. This CDR3 region has 16 residues.